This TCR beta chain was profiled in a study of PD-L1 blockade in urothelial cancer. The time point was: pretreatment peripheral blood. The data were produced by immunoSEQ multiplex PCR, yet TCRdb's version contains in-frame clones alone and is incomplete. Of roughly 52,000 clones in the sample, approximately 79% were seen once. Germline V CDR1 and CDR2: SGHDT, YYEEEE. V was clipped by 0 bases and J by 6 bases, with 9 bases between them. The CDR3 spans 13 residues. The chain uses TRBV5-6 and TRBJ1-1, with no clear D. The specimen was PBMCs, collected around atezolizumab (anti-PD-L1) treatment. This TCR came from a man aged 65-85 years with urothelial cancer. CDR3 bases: TGTGCCAGCAGCTTGGTGGGCGTATCTGAAGCTTTCTTT. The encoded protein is CASSLVGVSEAFF.